A selection of T cell receptor beta chains follows, all from one sample in a study of identical twins. TCRdb re-derived calls from the 5' RACE reads in MiXCR, one entry per CDR3 protein. This sample yields around 570,000 distinct CDR3 sequences, of which nearly 10% are seen a single time; around 3.2% belongs to the top ten. The sample also formed part of further work on yellow fever vaccine responses in identical twins.

Input material: PBMCs. All receptors derive from a woman between 18 and 30 years old in good health. Both conserved end residues are part of each CDR3. A D gene is named only where the DNA matches it firmly. A clone size is listed for some rows: how often the clone was seen (once, few, many), or a class if it is expanded.

>many|TRBJ1-1|15|TRBV7-9|TRBD1
CASSSRQGAGTEAFF
TGTGCCAGCAGCTCACGACAGGGGGCAGGCACTGAAGCTTTCTTT
>few|TRBJ2-1|16|TRBV5-1|TRBD1
CASSTGQGLENNEQFF
TGCGCCAGCAGCACAGGACAGGGTTTGGAAAACAATGAGCAGTTCTTC
>NA|TRBJ1-5|15|TRBV5-1|NA
CASSLDWDNNQPQHF
TGCGCCAGCAGCTTGGATTGGGACAACAATCAGCCCCAGCATTTT
>few|TRBJ2-3|14|TRBV28|NA
CASRERVGTDTQYF
TGTGCCAGCAGGGAGCGGGTGGGCACAGATACGCAGTATTTT
>few|TRBJ2-3|14|TRBV11-2|NA
CASRTAIARDTQYF
TGTGCCAGCCGGACAGCGATCGCACGGGATACGCAGTATTTT
>NA|TRBJ2-2|15|TRBV5-6|NA
CASSLVRTNTGELFF
TGTGCCAGCAGCTTGGTTCGGACAAACACCGGGGAGCTGTTTTTT
>many|TRBJ2-7|13|TRBV18|NA
CASSPTSSYEQYF
TGTGCCAGCTCACCTACCAGTTCCTACGAGCAGTACTTC
>few|TRBJ2-7|14|TRBV7-2|TRBD2
CASSLAGTSAEQYF
TGTGCCAGCAGCTTAGCCGGGACTAGCGCAGAGCAGTACTTC
>few|TRBJ2-7|13|TRBV30|NA
CAWRSGHKSMMYF
TGTGCCTGGAGATCGGGACACAAAAGCATGATGTACTTC
>NA|TRBJ1-3|15|TRBV19|NA
CASSTQTNSGNTIYF
TGTGCCAGTAGTACACAGACAAACTCTGGAAACACCATATATTTT
>many|TRBJ2-1|15|TRBV5-1|NA
CASSLAPGSYNEQFF
TGTGCCAGCAGCCTAGCGCCTGGCTCCTACAATGAGCAGTTCTTC
>NA|TRBJ2-5|14|TRBV18|NA
CASSRPGSEETQYF
TGTGCCAGCTCACGGCCGGGCAGTGAAGAGACCCAGTACTTC